The present entry profiles one TCR beta chain with its context. No antigen is known for it. The V gene lost 5 bases and the J gene lost 8 bases, with 12 bases spanning the gap. The V gene's germline CDR1 is MDHEN and CDR2 SYDVKM. The CDR3 length is 12 residues. The sample belongs to a study of blood T cells in healthy people across ages. Findings of the study overall: Per million T cells, the diversity of TCR beta decreased roughly linearly as age advanced.

For the second PCR, which ran for 7 to 11 cycles, a sample-barcoded 5' primer and a J-beta primer mix were used. Per-sample output comprised a minimum of 2.5 million paired-end reads containing CDR3. TCRdb used MiXCR to reprocess the 5' RACE reads, holding one entry per CDR3 protein. Of about 840,000 distinct CDR3 sequences in the sample, roughly 29% were seen once. Each sample provided at least 5.5 micrograms of extracted total RNA. The sample was also reused in another study, on T cells of mothers and their children. Per that study: Every mother supplied over 10 million TCR beta CDR3 reads and every child 2.5 million to 3.5 million.

The chain carries TRBV28 and TRBJ1-2; maybe TRBD1 (5 bases). Sequenced material: blood. The TCR originated in a woman aged 40 to 55 in good health. CDR3 nucleotides: TGTGCCAGCAGTATAACAGGCAGGGGCTACACCTTC. Protein sequence: CASSITGRGYTF.